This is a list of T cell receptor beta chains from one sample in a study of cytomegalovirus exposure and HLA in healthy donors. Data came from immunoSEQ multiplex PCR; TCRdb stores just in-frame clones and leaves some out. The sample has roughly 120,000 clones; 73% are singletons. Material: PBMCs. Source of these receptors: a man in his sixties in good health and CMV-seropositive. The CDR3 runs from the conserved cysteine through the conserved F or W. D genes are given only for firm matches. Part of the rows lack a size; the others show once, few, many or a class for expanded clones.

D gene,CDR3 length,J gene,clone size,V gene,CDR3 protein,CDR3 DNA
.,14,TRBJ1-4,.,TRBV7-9,CASSPSSRNEKLFF,TGTGCCAGCAGCCCCTCGTCGAGGAATGAAAAACTGTTTTTT
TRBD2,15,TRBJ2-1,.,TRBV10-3,CAIREAGSSYNEQFF,TGTGCCATCAGAGAAGCGGGGAGCTCCTACAATGAGCAGTTCTTC
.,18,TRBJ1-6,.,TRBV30,CAWSVGGTYRSPNSPLHF,TGTGCCTGGAGTGTAGGTGGGACTTACCGAAGCCCCAATTCACCCCTCCACTTT
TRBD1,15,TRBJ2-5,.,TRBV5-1,CASSGDRVVGETQYF,TGCGCCAGCAGCGGCGACAGGGTAGTCGGAGAGACCCAGTACTTC
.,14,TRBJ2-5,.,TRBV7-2,CASSLMGSPSEQYF,TGTGCCAGCAGCTTAATGGGCAGCCCCAGTGAGCAGTACTTC
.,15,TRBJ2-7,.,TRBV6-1,CASSEAPQGYYEQYF,TGTGCCAGCAGTGAAGCGCCGCAGGGGTACTACGAGCAGTACTTC
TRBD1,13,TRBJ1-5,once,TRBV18,CASIQGVGQPQHF,TGTGCCAGCATACAGGGGGTTGGGCAGCCCCAGCATTTT
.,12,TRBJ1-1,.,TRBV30,CAWRGRWAEAFF,TGTGCCTGGAGAGGGAGGTGGGCCGAAGCTTTCTTT
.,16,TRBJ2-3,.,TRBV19,CASSIKGVTTTDTQYF,TGTGCCAGTAGTATAAAAGGAGTTACCACCACAGATACGCAGTATTTT
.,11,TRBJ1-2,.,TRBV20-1,CSAAPGYGYTF,TGCAGTGCCGCCCCCGGCTATGGCTACACCTTC
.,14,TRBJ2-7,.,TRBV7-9,CASSLVSLTGEQYF,TGTGCCAGCAGCTTAGTATCGTTAACGGGGGAGCAGTACTTC
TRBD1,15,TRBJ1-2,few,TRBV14,CASSTRQGDFYGYTF,TGTGCCAGCAGCACCCGACAGGGAGACTTCTATGGCTACACCTTC
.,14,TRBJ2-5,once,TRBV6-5,CASSYSLLQETQYF,TGTGCCAGCAGTTACTCTTTACTGCAAGAGACCCAGTACTTC
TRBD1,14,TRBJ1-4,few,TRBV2,CASSVDRGNEKLFF,TGTGCCAGCAGTGTGGACAGGGGAAATGAAAAACTGTTTTTT
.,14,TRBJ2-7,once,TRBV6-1,CASSDRRGTYEHYF,TGTGCCAGCAGTGATAGGCGGGGAACCTACGAGCACTACTTC
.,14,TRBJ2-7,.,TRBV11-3,CASSLLGRTYEQYF,TGTGCCAGCAGCTTACTAGGGAGGACCTACGAGCAGTACTTC
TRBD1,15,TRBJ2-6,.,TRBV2,CASRRDRAGANVLTF,TGTGCCAGCAGACGGGACAGGGCTGGGGCCAACGTCCTGACTTTC
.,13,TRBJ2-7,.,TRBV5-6,CASSLERAYEQYF,TGTGCCAGCAGCTTGGAACGGGCCTACGAGCAGTACTTC
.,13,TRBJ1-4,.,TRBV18,CASSPSGAEKLFF,TGTGCCAGCTCACCATCAGGGGCTGAAAAACTGTTTTTT
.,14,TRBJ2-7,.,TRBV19,CASSIVAREHEQYF,TGTGCCAGTAGTATAGTGGCGAGGGAACACGAGCAGTACTTC
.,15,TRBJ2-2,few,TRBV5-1,CASRTDSLGTGELFF,TGCGCCAGCAGAACGGACAGTTTAGGGACCGGGGAGCTGTTTTTT
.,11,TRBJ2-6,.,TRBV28,CASSFNNVLTF,TGTGCCAGCAGTTTTAACAACGTCCTGACTTTC
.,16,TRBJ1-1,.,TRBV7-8,CASSSPRRQVNTEAFF,TGTGCCAGCAGCTCGCCCCGACGACAGGTGAACACTGAAGCTTTCTTT
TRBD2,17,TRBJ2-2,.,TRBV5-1,CASSLRGLAGGTGELFF,TGCGCCAGCAGCTTGCGGGGACTAGCGGGGGGTACCGGGGAGCTGTTTTTT
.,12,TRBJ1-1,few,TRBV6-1,CASILPGSQAFF,TGTGCCAGCATCTTGCCGGGGTCCCAAGCTTTCTTT
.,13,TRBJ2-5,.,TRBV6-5,CASSQRLEETQYF,TGTGCCAGCAGCCAACGACTAGAGGAGACCCAGTACTTC
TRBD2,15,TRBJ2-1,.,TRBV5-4,CASSLSGGSGNEQFF,TGTGCCAGCAGCTTGAGCGGGGGTTCCGGGAATGAGCAGTTCTTC